A selection of T cell receptor beta chains follows, all from one sample in a study of cytomegalovirus exposure and HLA in healthy donors. Data came from immunoSEQ multiplex PCR; TCRdb stores just in-frame clones and leaves some out. The sample lists 160,000 or so clones; around 80% were seen once. The sample taken for sequencing was PBMCs. Receptor source: a man in his forties in good health and CMV-seronegative. Each CDR3 is given with its conserved first and last residue. Fields, in order: J gene, clone size, D gene, V gene, CDR3 DNA, CDR3 protein. D genes are given only for firm matches. Size tells how often a clone was seen (once, few, many) or the class of an expanded clone, and some rows leave it out.

j_call: TRBJ2-2; clone_size: NA; d_call: NA; v_call: TRBV18; cdr3_nt: TGTGCCAGCTCACCAGGGAGCGACACCGGGGAGCTGTTTTTT; cdr3_aa: CASSPGSDTGELFF
j_call: TRBJ1-1; clone_size: NA; d_call: NA; v_call: TRBV11-2; cdr3_nt: TGTGCCAGCAGTAAACAGAACACTGAAGCTTTCTTT; cdr3_aa: CASSKQNTEAFF
j_call: TRBJ2-7; clone_size: NA; d_call: NA; v_call: TRBV7-9; cdr3_nt: TGTGCCAGCAGCTTAACCGGTGTCGCCGGGGGCGAGCAGTACTTC; cdr3_aa: CASSLTGVAGGEQYF
j_call: TRBJ2-1; clone_size: NA; d_call: NA; v_call: TRBV13; cdr3_nt: TGTGCCAGCAGCTTTAGCTCATTCCGGGGTGGCTACAATGAGCAGTTCTTC; cdr3_aa: CASSFSSFRGGYNEQFF
j_call: TRBJ2-5; clone_size: NA; d_call: NA; v_call: TRBV25-1; cdr3_nt: TGTGCCAGCACCCTAAAAGAGACCCAGTACTTC; cdr3_aa: CASTLKETQYF
j_call: TRBJ2-6; clone_size: NA; d_call: TRBD2; v_call: TRBV7-2; cdr3_nt: TGTGCCAGCAGCTTAGTGGGGCTAGCGGGAGGGTATGGGGCCAACGTCCTGACTTTC; cdr3_aa: CASSLVGLAGGYGANVLTF
j_call: TRBJ2-5; clone_size: NA; d_call: NA; v_call: TRBV7-2; cdr3_nt: TGTGCCAGCAGCCCAGGAGGGCCTGGAGAGACCCAGTACTTC; cdr3_aa: CASSPGGPGETQYF
j_call: TRBJ2-7; clone_size: NA; d_call: NA; v_call: TRBV4-1; cdr3_nt: TGCGCCAGCAGCCAAGAGTACAGCTCCTACGAGCAGTACTTC; cdr3_aa: CASSQEYSSYEQYF
j_call: TRBJ2-1; clone_size: NA; d_call: TRBD2; v_call: TRBV11-3; cdr3_nt: TGTGCCAGCAGCTTAGGGAGGTTGGGACTAGCGGGAGCGGATGAGCAGTTCTTC; cdr3_aa: CASSLGRLGLAGADEQFF
j_call: TRBJ2-3; clone_size: NA; d_call: TRBD2; v_call: TRBV5-6; cdr3_nt: TGTGCCAGCAGCTTGCTCGGTAGCGGGAGGGCCGGAGATACGCAGTATTTT; cdr3_aa: CASSLLGSGRAGDTQYF
j_call: TRBJ2-4; clone_size: once; d_call: NA; v_call: TRBV2; cdr3_nt: TGTGCCAGCACGAATCAACTAGCCAAAAACAGTCAGTACTTC; cdr3_aa: CASTNQLAKNSQYF
j_call: TRBJ2-7; clone_size: NA; d_call: NA; v_call: TRBV18; cdr3_nt: TGTGCCAGCTCGCCGACGGAGACCTACGAGCAGTACTTC; cdr3_aa: CASSPTETYEQYF
j_call: TRBJ2-2; clone_size: NA; d_call: TRBD1; v_call: TRBV19; cdr3_nt: TGTGCCAGTAGCGCCTTCGGGACAGGGAGGTCTACCGGGGAGCTGTTTTTT; cdr3_aa: CASSAFGTGRSTGELFF
j_call: TRBJ2-3; clone_size: NA; d_call: NA; v_call: TRBV9; cdr3_nt: TGTGCCAGCAGCGTAGTCCCGGGTGGTACAACCGGCACAGATACGCAGTATTTT; cdr3_aa: CASSVVPGGTTGTDTQYF
j_call: TRBJ2-2; clone_size: NA; d_call: TRBD1; v_call: TRBV7-6; cdr3_nt: TGTGCCAGCAGCTTAGGACAGGGGGCCACCGGGGAGCTGTTTTTT; cdr3_aa: CASSLGQGATGELFF
j_call: TRBJ1-4; clone_size: NA; d_call: NA; v_call: TRBV7-9; cdr3_nt: TGTGCCAGCCGAGGCGAAAAACTGTTTTTT; cdr3_aa: CASRGEKLFF
j_call: TRBJ2-7; clone_size: NA; d_call: NA; v_call: TRBV6-6; cdr3_nt: TGTGCCAGCAGTTACACAACAGGTAACGAGCAGTACTTC; cdr3_aa: CASSYTTGNEQYF
j_call: TRBJ1-1; clone_size: NA; d_call: NA; v_call: TRBV7-9; cdr3_nt: TGTGCCAGCAGCCCGTCTGGGGCGAACACTGAAGCTTTCTTT; cdr3_aa: CASSPSGANTEAFF
j_call: TRBJ1-5; clone_size: few; d_call: TRBD1; v_call: TRBV4-2; cdr3_nt: TGTGCCAGCAGCACGGTTCCAGGGGGCCGGCAGCCCCAGCATTTT; cdr3_aa: CASSTVPGGRQPQHF
j_call: TRBJ1-1; clone_size: NA; d_call: NA; v_call: TRBV12-5; cdr3_nt: TGTGCTAGTGGTTCCGAGGGGGTCACTGAAGCTTTCTTT; cdr3_aa: CASGSEGVTEAFF
j_call: TRBJ2-7; clone_size: NA; d_call: NA; v_call: TRBV21-1; cdr3_nt: TGTGCCAGCAGCAGGGCGGGGGATCCCTACGAGCAGTACTTC; cdr3_aa: CASSRAGDPYEQYF
j_call: TRBJ2-7; clone_size: NA; d_call: NA; v_call: TRBV5-6; cdr3_nt: TGTGCCAGCAGCTTCGGCTACGAGCAGTACTTC; cdr3_aa: CASSFGYEQYF
j_call: TRBJ2-7; clone_size: NA; d_call: TRBD2; v_call: TRBV5-5; cdr3_nt: TGTGCCAGCAGCTTTCCCGCCGGGGAGGGCGAGCAGTACTTC; cdr3_aa: CASSFPAGEGEQYF
j_call: TRBJ2-2; clone_size: NA; d_call: TRBD1; v_call: TRBV6-5; cdr3_nt: TGTGCCAGCTCGCGACAGGGGTCTGGCGGGGAGCTGTTTTTT; cdr3_aa: CASSRQGSGGELFF
j_call: TRBJ2-7; clone_size: NA; d_call: TRBD2; v_call: TRBV11-2; cdr3_nt: TGTGCCAGCAGCGACCCAGGGGGACTAGCGGGTTCCTCCTACGAGCAGTACTTC; cdr3_aa: CASSDPGGLAGSSYEQYF
j_call: TRBJ2-6; clone_size: NA; d_call: NA; v_call: TRBV5-1; cdr3_nt: TGCGCCAGCAGCGTTGACAACCCTGGGGCCAACGGCCTGACTTTC; cdr3_aa: CASSVDNPGANGLTF
j_call: TRBJ2-2; clone_size: NA; d_call: NA; v_call: TRBV2; cdr3_nt: TGTGCCAGCAGGGGTGAGCGGGCTTCCGGGGAGCTGTTTTTT; cdr3_aa: CASRGERASGELFF
j_call: TRBJ1-1; clone_size: NA; d_call: NA; v_call: TRBV5-1; cdr3_nt: TGCGCCAGCAGCTCCCAGGGAAGGAACACTGAAGCTTTCTTT; cdr3_aa: CASSSQGRNTEAFF
j_call: TRBJ2-6; clone_size: NA; d_call: NA; v_call: TRBV7-9; cdr3_nt: TGTGCCCTTAGCTACTCTGGGGCCAACGTCCTGACTTTC; cdr3_aa: CALSYSGANVLTF
j_call: TRBJ2-3; clone_size: NA; d_call: NA; v_call: TRBV19; cdr3_nt: TGTGCCAGTAGTATCCGGGTGGTCACAGATACGCAGTATTTT; cdr3_aa: CASSIRVVTDTQYF
j_call: TRBJ2-7; clone_size: NA; d_call: NA; v_call: TRBV7-6; cdr3_nt: TGTGCCAGCAGCCCCGGGTACTCCTACGAGCAGTACTTC; cdr3_aa: CASSPGYSYEQYF